The 30 T cell receptor beta chains below were found in one sample sequenced in a study of blood T cell repertoires in COVID-19 (dated by TCRdb to the early 2020s). Library preparation was by the immunoSEQ multiplex PCR assay. The table comes from immuneACCESS by way of TCRdb, which keeps in-frame sequences with V and J called. Part of the clones is missing from these tables; in studies checked, under half for an unresolved V gene and the rest for unknown reasons. A total of 24,000 or so clones appear in this sample, 87% of them only once. The ten largest clones add up to roughly 13% of the sample. Sequences were obtained from peripheral blood. Source of these receptors: a human donor in a cohort sampled during active COVID-19. The donor label of this sample is uncertain.

The chain uses TRBV28 and TRBJ1-1, with a possible D match to TRBD1 (5 bases). Trimming shortened V by 5 bases and J by 10 bases, and 17 bases separated the two germline ends. This CDR3 spans 13 amino acids. Germline V CDR1 and CDR2: MDHEN, SYDVKM. The chain's CDR3 is CASSPGGRIGAFF. The CDR3 nucleotides read TGTGCCAGCAGTCCCGGGGGGAGAATAGGAGCTTTCTTT.

The V gene is TRBV11-2, the J gene TRBJ1-2; TRBD1 might be the D (5 bases). V was clipped by 6 bases and J by 5 bases, with 13 bases between them. CDR3 length equals 13 residues. In germline, CDR1 is SGHAT, CDR2 FQNNGV. In DNA form, the CDR3 reads TGTGCCAGCAGACCGGGGGTTGGGTATGGCTACACCTTC. It codes for CASRPGVGYGYTF. Full variable domain (outside the CDR3, taken from reference TRBV11-2 and TRBJ1-2): EAGVAQSPRYKIIEKRQSVAFWCNPISGHATLYWYQQILGQGPKLLIQFQNNGVVDDSQLPKDRFSAERLKGVDSTLKIQPAKLEDSAVYLCASRPGVGYGYTFGSGTRLTVV.

The rearrangement joins TRBV10-3 to TRBJ1-2; the match to TRBD1 covers 8 bases. Germline loops: CDR1 ENHRY, CDR2 SYGVKD. J gave up 6 bases and V 11 bases, and 11 bases lay outside the gene matches. There are 13 residues in the CDR3. DNA of the CDR3: TGTGCCGCCCATTCGGACAGGGAAAATGGCTACACCTTC. Residues: CAAHSDRENGYTF.

This clone was recorded a few times. The rearrangement uses TRBV29-1 and TRBJ2-2, with D unresolved. V was trimmed by 5 bases and J by 2 bases, leaving 9 bases between them. CDR1 SQVTM and CDR2 ANQGSEA come from the germline V gene. CDR3 length: 13 residues. The CDR3 coding sequence is TGCAGCGTTCCCGACTTAAACACCGGGGAGCTGTTTTTT. This codes for CSVPDLNTGELFF.

The chain combines TRBV18 with TRBJ1-1, with D possibly being TRBD1 (6 bases). V shed 3 bases and J shed 0 bases, with 11 bases lying between them. The CDR3 has 15 residues. CDR1 is KGHSH and CDR2 is LQKENI in the germline V gene. The CDR3 DNA sequence: TGTGCCAGCTCACCTCAGGGGCAGTTGAACACTGAAGCTTTCTTT. This encodes CASSPQGQLNTEAFF.

This rearrangement joins TRBV7-2 to TRBJ2-5; D call uncertain. This CDR3 spans 13 amino acids. V was pared by 4 bases and J by 5 bases, with 11 bases between. Germline V CDR1 and CDR2: SGHTA, FQGNSA. This CDR3 is CASSSEIRETQYF. In nucleotides, the CDR3 is TGTGCCAGCAGCTCGGAGATTAGGGAGACCCAGTACTTC.

The chain links TRBV7-4 to TRBJ1-1, with TRBD1 identical over 11 bases. CDR3 length equals 15 residues. The V gene end was trimmed by 3 bases and the J gene end by 3 bases; junction bases not matched to a gene: 3. Looked up from germline, CDR1 is SGHVT and CDR2 is SQSDAQ. The chain's CDR3 is CASSFWDRGYTEAFF. The CDR3 DNA sequence: TGTGCCAGCAGCTTTTGGGACAGGGGGTACACTGAAGCTTTCTTT.

This sequence joins TRBV28 and TRBJ1-2; D is possibly TRBD1 (5 bases). The CDR3 loop spans 15 amino acids. Germline CDR1 is MDHEN and CDR2 is SYDVKM. V shed 6 bases and J shed 0 bases, with 14 bases lying between them. CDR3 sequence: CASRTDSSPNYGYTF. CDR3 DNA sequence: TGTGCCAGCAGGACTGACAGTAGCCCTAACTATGGCTACACCTTC.

The chain joins TRBV18 to TRBJ1-3; TRBD1 might be the D (5 bases). V was cut by 6 bases and J by 0 bases, with 9 bases left in between. Germline values: CDR1 KGHSH, CDR2 LQKENI. The CDR3 runs to 14 residues. The CDR3 DNA is TGTGCCAGCTCGCAGACAGACTCTGGAAACACCATATATTTT. Translation: CASSQTDSGNTIYF.

The rearrangement uses TRBV7-2 and TRBJ2-2, with D perhaps TRBD2 (5 bases). V was clipped by 5 bases and J by 2 bases, with 9 bases between them. The CDR3 loop spans 14 amino acids. From germline, CDR1 is SGHTA and CDR2 FQGNSA. CDR3 sequence: CASSPGLNTGELFF. Written as DNA, the CDR3 is TGTGCCAGCAGCCCCGGACTCAACACCGGGGAGCTGTTTTTT.

The rearrangement uses TRBV7-2 and TRBJ1-1; D is unclear. The CDR3 has 15 residues. From germline, CDR1 is SGHTA and CDR2 FQGNSA. Trimming removed 0 bases at V and 1 base at J, with 9 bases between. CDR3 in amino acids: CASSLASSGNTEAFF. CDR3 DNA sequence: TGTGCCAGCAGCTTAGCCTCGTCGGGGAACACTGAAGCTTTCTTT.

The chain recombines TRBV29-1 with TRBJ2-7; 7 nucleotides match TRBD1. Germline trimming cut 6 bases from V and 5 bases from J; bases unmatched to any gene: 10. CDR1 is SQVTM and CDR2 is ANQGSEA in the germline V gene. The CDR3 runs to 13 residues. This CDR3 reads CSVSGTVPHEQYF. The CDR3 nucleotides read TGCAGCGTGTCCGGGACAGTTCCTCACGAGCAGTACTTC.

V is TRBV7-9 and J is TRBJ1-6, with 7 bases lining up with TRBD1. This CDR3 has 15 amino acids. The ends lost 6 bases at V and 0 bases at J; junction bases unmatched: 2. The germline V gene encodes CDR1 SEHNR and CDR2 FQNEAQ (reference sequence). The CDR3 DNA follows: TGTGCCAGCAGGGACAGGAGCTCCTATAATTCACCCCTCCACTTT. Its translation is CASRDRSSYNSPLHF.

The chain combines TRBV3-1 (or the pseudogene TRBV3-2) with TRBJ2-7, with TRBD2 matching over 15 bases. The V gene's germline CDR1 is LGHDT and CDR2 YNNKEL (reference sequence). Trimming took 4 bases from V and 0 from J; bases not matched to a gene: 4. This CDR3 region has 17 residues. The CDR3 spells CASSRGTSGGSSYEQYF. CDR3 in DNA: TGTGCCAGCAGCCGAGGGACTAGCGGGGGGTCCTCCTACGAGCAGTACTTC.

J is TRBJ2-4 and V is TRBV27; 8 bases agree with TRBD1. CDR1 and CDR2 from the germline V gene are MNHEY and SMNVEV (reference sequence). The CDR3 sequence is 16 residues long. J was trimmed by 2 bases and V by 3 bases; bases with no gene match: 6. CDR3 coding DNA: TGTGCCAGCAGTTTTTTGACAGGGGTTACCAAAAACATTCAGTACTTC. The encoded protein is CASSFLTGVTKNIQYF.

This sequence joins TRBV11-2 and TRBJ1-2; a weak D match, TRBD1 (5 bases). Deletions cut 5 bases from V and 2 bases from J, with 15 bases between. The length of the CDR3 is 15 residues. CDR1 is SGHAT and CDR2 is FQNNGV in the germline V gene. CDR3 region: CASSPGTKWNYGYTF. As DNA, the CDR3 is TGTGCCAGCAGCCCCGGGACTAAGTGGAACTATGGCTACACCTTC.

This clone was recorded only once. This chain links TRBV19 with TRBJ2-5, with TRBD2 as a possible D gene (5 bases). The germline V and J ends were trimmed by 6 bases and 7 bases, with 12 bases remaining between them. This CDR3 region has 12 residues. Germline CDR1 LNHDA, CDR2 SQIVND (reference sequence). DNA of the CDR3: TGTGCCAGTAGGACTAACGAGGGGACCCAGTACTTC. Amino acid sequence: CASRTNEGTQYF. Looking up the rest from reference TRBV19 and TRBJ2-5 gives the full variable domain: DGGITQSPKYLFRKEGQNVTLSCEQNLNHDAMYWYRQDPGQGLRLIYYSQIVNDFQKGDIAEGYSVSREKKESFPLTVTSAQKNPTAFYLCASRTNEGTQYFGPGTRLLVL.

This clone was observed a few times. This chain connects TRBV5-1 to TRBJ2-5; D gene uncertain. Per the germline V gene, CDR1 is SGHRS and CDR2 is YFSETQ. Trimming stripped 0 bases from V and 12 bases from J, with 9 bases between. This CDR3 comprises 11 residues. DNA of the CDR3: TGCGCCAGCAGCTTGGGGCTTCAGGAGTACTTC. Its translation: CASSLGLQEYF.

The chain uses TRBV7-8 and TRBJ2-1; 13 bases agree with TRBD2. This CDR3 is 18 amino acids long. V dropped 4 bases and J dropped 5; count of bases not matched to a gene: 11. Per the germline V gene, CDR1 is SGHVS and CDR2 is FQNEAQ. CDR3 DNA sequence: TGTGCCAGCAGCTGGAGGGGGACTAGCGGGGTAGGGAACAATGAGCAGTTCTTC. Translation: CASSWRGTSGVGNNEQFF.

This clone was recorded once. CDR3 region: CASSPFTGGRGNQPQHF. The CDR3 DNA follows: TGTGCCAGTAGTCCCTTTACAGGGGGCAGGGGCAATCAGCCCCAGCATTTT. V usage is TRBV19 and J usage is TRBJ1-5, with TRBD1 matching 9 bases. CDR1 is LNHDA and CDR2 is SQIVND in the germline V gene (reference sequence). With V trimmed by 5 bases and J by 2 bases, 10 bases remained unmatched. The CDR3 is made up of 17 amino acids.

This rearrangement joins TRBV3-1 (or the pseudogene TRBV3-2) to TRBJ1-1; possible D gene TRBD1, 6 bases. Germline CDR1 is LGHDT and CDR2 is YNNKEL (reference sequence). CDR3 length equals 17 residues. Trimming shortened V by 4 bases and J by 0 bases, and 18 bases separated the two germline ends. CDR3 coding DNA: TGTGCCAGCAGCCGGAAAGGACAGCAAGTTATGAACACTGAAGCTTTCTTT. It is translated as CASSRKGQQVMNTEAFF.

This clone occurred once. The rearrangement joins TRBV19 to TRBJ1-5; no clear D. This CDR3 has 15 residues. Germline assignment: CDR1 LNHDA and CDR2 SQIVND (reference sequence). Trimming pared 4 bases from V and 9 bases from J, leaving 19 bases between. The CDR3 bases are TGTGCCAGTAGTACAGCCACCCCACCGAGGAGGCCCCAGCATTTT. This translates into CASSTATPPRRPQHF.

The chain is built from TRBV7-3 and TRBJ2-7; the match to TRBD1 covers 8 bases. Per the germline V gene, CDR1 is SGHTA and CDR2 is FQGTGA. This CDR3 has 15 residues. Unmatched junction bases numbered 7, after V lost 3 bases and J lost 3 bases. Here the CDR3 reads CASSFHRTGFYEQYF. DNA for the CDR3: TGTGCCAGCAGCTTTCACAGGACAGGGTTCTACGAGCAGTACTTC.

This chain's CDR3 is CASSEHRGPPPGNTIYF. In DNA, the CDR3 is TGTGCCAGCAGTGAACACAGGGGGCCCCCCCCTGGAAACACCATATATTTT. The chain carries TRBV6-1 and TRBJ1-3; 9 bases align to TRBD1. CDR1 and CDR2 from the germline V gene are MNHNS and SASEGT. The CDR3 loop spans 17 amino acids. J was trimmed by 2 bases and V by 2 bases; bases with no gene match: 7.

This sequence joins TRBV5-1 and TRBJ2-1, with 9 positions matching TRBD2. The CDR3 length is 15 residues. V lost 0 bases to trimming and J lost 7 bases; unmatched junction nucleotides: 5. Germline lookup yields CDR1 SGHRS and CDR2 YFSETQ. CDR3 sequence: CASSLVPSGVNEQFF. In DNA form, the CDR3 reads TGCGCCAGCAGCTTGGTCCCTAGCGGGGTGAATGAGCAGTTCTTC.

This chain connects TRBV28 to TRBJ1-2, with D possibly TRBD1 on 5 matching bases. This CDR3 spans 12 amino acids. The ends were cut back, 10 bases at V and 4 bases at J, with 13 bases in the middle. Germline V lookup: CDR1 MDHEN, CDR2 SYDVKM. CDR3 bases: TGTGCCACTGGGCAGGGAGGCTATGGCTACACCTTC. Translated, it gives CATGQGGYGYTF.

The chain joins TRBV13 to TRBJ1-2; TRBD1 agrees at 8 bases. CDR3 size: 13 residues. Germline CDR1 reads PRHDT; CDR2 reads FYEKMQ (reference sequence). V lost 5 bases to trimming and J lost 2 bases; unmatched junction nucleotides: 1. The CDR3 protein is CASSTGGNYGYTF. The CDR3 bases are TGTGCCAGCAGCACAGGGGGAAACTATGGCTACACCTTC.

The chain employs TRBV2 and TRBJ2-5; 12 bases agree with TRBD1. The CDR3 loop spans 17 amino acids. Per the germline V gene, CDR1 is SNHLY and CDR2 is FYNNEI. The junction had 10 bases not matched to a gene; V was cut back by 3 bases and J by 5 bases. In nucleotides, the CDR3 is TGTGCCAGCAGTGATGAGGGACAGGGGGCGGCCTTGGAGACCCAGTACTTC. Encoded protein: CASSDEGQGAALETQYF. The entire variable domain, with the rest obtained from reference TRBV2 and TRBJ2-5, is as follows: EPEVTQTPSHQVTQMGQEVILRCVPISNHLYFYWYRQILGQKVEFLVSFYNNEISEKSEIFDDQFSVERPDGSNFTLKIRSTKLEDSAMYFCASSDEGQGAALETQYFGPGTRLLVL.

Here the CDR3 DNA reads TGTGCCAGCAGCCAAGGGTTGCGTTTAAAAAATTCACCCCTCCACTTT. Translating gives CASSQGLRLKNSPLHF. The chain is built from TRBV3-1 (or the pseudogene TRBV3-2) and TRBJ1-6; the D is unclear. V was trimmed by 1 base and J by 7 bases, leaving 14 bases between them. Germline V gene lookup returns CDR1 LGHDT and CDR2 YNNKEL (reference sequence). CDR3 length: 16 amino acids.

A word on this clone: One junction end does not reproduce the germline sequence, and a read error may be involved. The chain combines TRBV7-2 with TRBJ2-7; TRBD1 is a possible D gene (6 bases). The V gene's germline CDR1 is SGHTA and CDR2 FQGNSA. This CDR3 is built from 15 residues. CDR3 amino acids: CASSVAHREPYEQYF. The CDR3 DNA sequence: TGTGCCAGCAGCGTAGCTCACAGGGAGCCCTACGAGCAGTACTTC.